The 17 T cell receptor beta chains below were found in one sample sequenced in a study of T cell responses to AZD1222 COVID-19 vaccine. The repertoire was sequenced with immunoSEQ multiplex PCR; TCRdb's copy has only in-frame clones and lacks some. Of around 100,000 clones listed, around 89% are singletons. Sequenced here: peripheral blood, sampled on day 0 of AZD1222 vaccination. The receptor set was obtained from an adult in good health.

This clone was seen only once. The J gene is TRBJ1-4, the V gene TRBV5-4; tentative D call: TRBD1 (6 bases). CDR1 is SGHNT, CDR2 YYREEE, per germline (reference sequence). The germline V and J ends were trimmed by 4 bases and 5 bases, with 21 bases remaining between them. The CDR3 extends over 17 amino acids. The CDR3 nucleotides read TGTGCCAGCAGCCGTGGGGGGCAGGGTGAACGGAATGAAAAACTGTTTTTT. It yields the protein CASSRGGQGERNEKLFF.

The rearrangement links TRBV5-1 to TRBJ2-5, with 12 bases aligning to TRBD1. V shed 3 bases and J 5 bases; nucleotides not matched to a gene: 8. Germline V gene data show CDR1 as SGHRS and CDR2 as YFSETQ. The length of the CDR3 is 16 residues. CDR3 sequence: CASSWGTGGALETQYF. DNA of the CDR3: TGCGCCAGCAGCTGGGGGACAGGGGGCGCGTTGGAGACCCAGTACTTC.

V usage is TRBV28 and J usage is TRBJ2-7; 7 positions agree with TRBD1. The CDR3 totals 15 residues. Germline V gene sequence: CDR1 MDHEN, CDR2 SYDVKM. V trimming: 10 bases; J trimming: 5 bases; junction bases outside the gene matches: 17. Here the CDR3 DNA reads TGTGCCACCAAAAGGAGACCGGGACAGCTTAACGAGCAGTACTTC. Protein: CATKRRPGQLNEQYF.

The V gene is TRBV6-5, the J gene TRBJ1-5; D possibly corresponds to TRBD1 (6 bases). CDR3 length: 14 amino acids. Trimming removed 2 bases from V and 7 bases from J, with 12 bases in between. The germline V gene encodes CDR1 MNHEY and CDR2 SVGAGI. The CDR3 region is CASSYGGAGQPQHF. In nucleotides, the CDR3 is TGTGCCAGCAGTTACGGGGGGGCTGGGCAGCCCCAGCATTTT.

This chain's CDR3 is CASSWQGTEAFF. The CDR3 DNA follows: TGCGCCAGCAGTTGGCAGGGGACTGAAGCTTTCTTT. V usage is TRBV5-1 and J usage is TRBJ1-1; weak D call: TRBD1 (6 bases). There are 12 residues in the CDR3. Germline CDR1 is SGHRS and CDR2 is YFSETQ. V lost 5 bases to trimming and J lost 5 bases, with 10 bases between them.

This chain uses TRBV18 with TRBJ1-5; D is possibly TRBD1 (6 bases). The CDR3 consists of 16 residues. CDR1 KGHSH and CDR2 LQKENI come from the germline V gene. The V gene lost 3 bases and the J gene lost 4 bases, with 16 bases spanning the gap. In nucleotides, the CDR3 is TGTGCCAGCTCACCCTCAACAGGGAAAGGGAATCAGCCCCAGCATTTT. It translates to CASSPSTGKGNQPQHF.

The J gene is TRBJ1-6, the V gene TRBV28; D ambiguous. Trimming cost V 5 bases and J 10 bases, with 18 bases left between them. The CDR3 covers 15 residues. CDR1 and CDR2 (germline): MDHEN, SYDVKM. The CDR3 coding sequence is TGTGCCAGCAGTCCCATACTACAGTTCGGGTCACCCCTCCACTTT. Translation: CASSPILQFGSPLHF.

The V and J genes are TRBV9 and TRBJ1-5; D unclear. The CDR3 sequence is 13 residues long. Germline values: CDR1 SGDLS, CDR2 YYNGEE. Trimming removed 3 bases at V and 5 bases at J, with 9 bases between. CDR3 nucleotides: TGTGCCAGCAGCGCTTCACCCGATCAGCCCCAGCATTTT. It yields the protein CASSASPDQPQHF.

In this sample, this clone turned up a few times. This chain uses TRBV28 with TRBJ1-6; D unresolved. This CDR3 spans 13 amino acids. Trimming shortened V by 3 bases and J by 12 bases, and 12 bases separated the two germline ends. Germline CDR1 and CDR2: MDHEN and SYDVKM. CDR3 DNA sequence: TGTGCCAGCAGTTTTCCAGGCATTGGACCCCTCCACTTT. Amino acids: CASSFPGIGPLHF.

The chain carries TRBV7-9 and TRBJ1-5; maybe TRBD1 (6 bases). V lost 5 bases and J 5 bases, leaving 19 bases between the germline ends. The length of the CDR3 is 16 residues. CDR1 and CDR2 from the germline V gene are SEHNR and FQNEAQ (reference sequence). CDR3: CASSPEGVSRHQPQHF. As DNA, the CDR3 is TGTGCCAGCAGCCCCGAGGGGGTAAGTCGGCATCAGCCCCAGCATTTT.

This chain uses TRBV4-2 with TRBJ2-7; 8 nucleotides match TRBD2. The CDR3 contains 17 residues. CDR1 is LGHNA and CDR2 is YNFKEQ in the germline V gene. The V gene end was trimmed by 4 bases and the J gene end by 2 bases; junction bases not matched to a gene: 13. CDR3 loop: CASSLSPGREAPYEQYF. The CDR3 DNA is TGTGCCAGCAGCCTTTCGCCCGGGCGGGAGGCCCCCTACGAGCAGTACTTC.

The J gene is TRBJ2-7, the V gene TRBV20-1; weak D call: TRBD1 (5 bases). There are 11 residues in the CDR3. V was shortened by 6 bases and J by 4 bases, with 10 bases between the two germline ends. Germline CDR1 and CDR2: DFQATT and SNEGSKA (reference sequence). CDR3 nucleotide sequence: TGCAGTGCCGACGACAGATACGAGCAGTACTTC. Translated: CSADDRYEQYF.

CDR3 DNA sequence: TGTGCCAGCAGCCGCGATACCGGGACAGTCTCTAACTATGGCTACACCTTC. It specifies CASSRDTGTVSNYGYTF. The chain joins TRBV3-1 (or the pseudogene TRBV3-2) to TRBJ1-2; 7 bases line up with TRBD1. Per the germline V gene, CDR1 is LGHDT and CDR2 is YNNKEL (reference sequence). The V and J ends lost 4 bases and 0 bases, in that order; junction bases with no gene match: 11. The CDR3 runs 17 residues.

The CDR3 here is CASSSPGGANTGELFF. In nucleotides, the CDR3 is TGTGCCAGCAGCTCCCCCGGGGGGGCAAACACCGGGGAGCTGTTTTTT. The chain employs TRBV7-3 and TRBJ2-2, with 8 nucleotides matching TRBD2. CDR3 length equals 16 residues. V shed 4 bases, J shed 2 bases, and the junction held 6 bases outside the gene matches. CDR1 and CDR2 from the germline V gene are SGHTA and FQGTGA.

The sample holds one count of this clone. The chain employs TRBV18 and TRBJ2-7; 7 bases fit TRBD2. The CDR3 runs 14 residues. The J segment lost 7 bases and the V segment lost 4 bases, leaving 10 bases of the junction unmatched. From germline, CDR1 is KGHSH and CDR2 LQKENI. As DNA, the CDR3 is TGTGCCAGCTCACGAGGGCTAGCGGAGACGGAGCAGTACTTC. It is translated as CASSRGLAETEQYF.

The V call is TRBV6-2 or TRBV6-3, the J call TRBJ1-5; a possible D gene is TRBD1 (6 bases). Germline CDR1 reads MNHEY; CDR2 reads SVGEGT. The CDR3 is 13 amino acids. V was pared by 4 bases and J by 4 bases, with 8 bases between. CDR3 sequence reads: CASSSDRNQPQHF. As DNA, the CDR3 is TGTGCCAGCAGTTCCGACAGGAATCAGCCCCAGCATTTT.

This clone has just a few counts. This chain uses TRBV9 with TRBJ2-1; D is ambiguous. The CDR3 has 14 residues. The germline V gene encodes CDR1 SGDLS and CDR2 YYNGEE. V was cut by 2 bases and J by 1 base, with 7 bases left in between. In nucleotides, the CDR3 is TGTGCCAGCAGCGTCGACCTTTCCTACAATGAGCAGTTCTTC. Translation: CASSVDLSYNEQFF.